The 26 T cell receptor beta chains listed next were all sequenced from one sample in a study of shared clonotypes between healthy human individuals. Profiled with immunoSEQ multiplex PCR; TCRdb holds only in-frame clones, not every one. This sample yields hundreds of thousands of clones, of which around 78% are seen a single time; 9.5% to 15% belongs to the top ten. Sequenced input: PBMCs. The origin of the receptors is a middle-aged woman in good health. Some clones in this sample may be carry-over from other donors' samples.

There are a few counts of this clone. The same CDR3 arises from other DNA sequences in this sample as well. This chain uses TRBV9 with TRBJ2-3; perhaps TRBD2 as D (5 bases). The CDR3 runs to 15 residues. Germline CDR1 is SGDLS and CDR2 is YYNGEE. Trimming cost V 0 bases and J 1 base, with 9 bases left between them. CDR3 protein: CASSVAGSGTDTQYF. For the CDR3, the DNA is TGTGCCAGCAGCGTAGCGGGGAGCGGCACAGATACGCAGTATTTT.

J is TRBJ2-1 and V is TRBV30, with TRBD1 identical over 7 bases. There are 14 residues in the CDR3. J was trimmed by 1 base and V by 6 bases; bases with no gene match: 6. Germline V gene data show CDR1 as GTSNPN and CDR2 as SVGIG (reference sequence). CDR3 DNA sequence: TGTGCCTGCCCCCGGGACAGTTCCTACAATGAGCAGTTCTTC. As protein: CACPRDSSYNEQFF.

The genes are TRBV5-1 and TRBJ2-3, with D perhaps assigned TRBD1 or TRBD2 (5 bases each). With 0 bases removed from V and 3 bases from J, the gap between germline ends came to 11 bases. Germline V gene sequence: CDR1 SGHRS, CDR2 YFSETQ. CDR3 size: 15 residues. CDR3 protein: CASSLAPGGTDTQYF. The CDR3 DNA follows: TGCGCCAGCAGCTTGGCTCCTGGGGGTACAGATACGCAGTATTTT.

A word on this clone: This may be a read error, as it is one base from a much larger clone. The chain recombines TRBV6-9 with TRBJ2-7; the D is unclear. Germline V gene sequence: CDR1 MNHGY, CDR2 SVAAGI. V gave up 5 bases and J gave up 3 bases, with 14 bases separating them. CDR3 size: 14 residues. CDR3 in amino acids: CASSESSRYYEQYF. DNA for the CDR3: TGTGCCAGCAGTGAGTCCAGTCGCTACTACGAGCAGTACTTC.

This clone appeared once. This chain joins TRBV5-1 and TRBJ2-1; 9 bases line up with TRBD2. The J segment lost 0 bases and the V segment lost 0 bases, leaving 4 bases of the junction unmatched. Germline CDR1 is SGHRS and CDR2 is YFSETQ. The CDR3 runs to 17 residues. The CDR3 loop reads CASSLVASGNSYNEQFF. The CDR3 DNA reads TGCGCCAGCAGCTTGGTAGCTAGCGGGAACTCCTACAATGAGCAGTTCTTC. Full variable domain (rest looked up from reference TRBV5-1 and TRBJ2-1): KAGVTQTPRYLIKTRGQQVTLSCSPISGHRSVSWYQQTPGQGLQFLFEYFSETQRNKGNFPGRFSGRQFSNSRSEMNVSTLELGDSALYLCASSLVASGNSYNEQFFGPGTRLTVL.

The rearrangement uses TRBV30 and TRBJ1-4, with D perhaps matching TRBD1 (5 bases). CDR3 size: 13 residues. In germline, CDR1 is GTSNPN, CDR2 SVGIG (reference sequence). V was trimmed by 5 bases and J by 4 bases, leaving 11 bases between them. The CDR3 loop reads CAWRGSLNEKLFF. The CDR3 nucleotides are TGTGCCTGGCGGGGGAGTCTTAATGAAAAACTGTTTTTT.

This clone was recorded once. The chain recombines TRBV19 with TRBJ1-2; possible D gene TRBD1, 6 bases. Trimming shortened V by 2 bases and J by 7 bases, and 17 bases separated the two germline ends. This CDR3 region has 15 residues. Germline lookup yields CDR1 LNHDA and CDR2 SQIVND (reference sequence). CDR3 DNA sequence: TGTGCCAGTAGTATACAACAGGGAGCGTCAAGTGGCTACACCTTC. Its protein product is CASSIQQGASSGYTF.

The chain recombines TRBV28 with TRBJ1-1; the D is unclear. V lost 7 bases to trimming and J lost 5 bases, with 8 bases between them. CDR3 length equals 11 residues. The germline V gene has CDR1 MDHEN and CDR2 SYDVKM. CDR3 loop: CASTSVTEAFF. CDR3 coding DNA: TGTGCCAGCACCTCCGTGACTGAAGCTTTCTTT.

The gene calls are TRBV28 and TRBJ1-2; D is ambiguous. V was pared by 8 bases and J by 6 bases, with 13 bases between. The CDR3 contains 12 residues. Germline-derived CDR1 and CDR2 are MDHEN and SYDVKM. CDR3 in amino acids: CASGPGRHGYTF. The CDR3, as DNA: TGTGCCAGCGGACCCGGGAGGCATGGCTACACCTTC.

This clone is a singleton in its sample. The gene calls are TRBV19 and TRBJ1-1; D may be TRBD1 (5 bases). CDR1 LNHDA and CDR2 SQIVND come from the germline V gene (reference sequence). Trimming took 5 bases from V and 1 from J, leaving 11 bases between them. This CDR3 is 14 amino acids long. This chain's CDR3 is CASSAGLRNTEAFF. The CDR3 nucleotides are TGTGCCAGTAGTGCGGGACTGCGGAACACTGAAGCTTTCTTT.

The V and J genes are TRBV5-4 and TRBJ2-7; D possibly matches TRBD1 or TRBD2 (6 bases each). Looked up from germline, CDR1 is SGHNT and CDR2 is YYREEE (reference sequence). V gave up 0 bases and J gave up 2 bases, with 12 bases separating them. There are 15 residues in the CDR3. For the CDR3, the DNA is TGTGCCAGCAGCTTGGCGGGAGAGGGGGCCTACGAGCAGTACTTC. Its translation is CASSLAGEGAYEQYF.

This clone was seen only a few times. This chain uses TRBV29-1 with TRBJ2-5, with 9 bases aligning to TRBD1. Germline trimming cut 2 bases from V and 1 base from J; bases unmatched to any gene: 2. The CDR3 runs 14 residues. Germline assignment: CDR1 SQVTM and CDR2 ANQGSEA. As DNA, the CDR3 is TGCAGCGTTGAATTGGGACAGGGCCAAGAGACCCAGTACTTC. Amino acid sequence: CSVELGQGQETQYF.

CDR3 sequence (DNA): TGTGCCGGGGGACAGGGAAGAACTGAAGCTTTCTTT. Its protein product is CAGGQGRTEAFF. V usage is TRBV30 and J usage is TRBJ1-1; 9 bases line up with TRBD1. There are 12 residues in the CDR3. With 8 bases clipped from V and 5 bases from J, the junction kept 6 bases outside the gene matches. Germline loops: CDR1 GTSNPN, CDR2 SVGIG (reference sequence).

About this clone itself: This sample also contains other DNA sequences that code for the same CDR3. This chain connects TRBV28 to TRBJ1-2; 8 bases are shared with TRBD1. This CDR3 region has 14 residues. Trimming cost V 3 bases and J 7 bases; bases outside gene matches: 7. Looked up from germline, CDR1 is MDHEN and CDR2 is SYDVKM. The CDR3 DNA sequence: TGTGCCAGCAGTTTGGGGCAGGGGGCAGGTGGCTACACCTTC. Translation gives CASSLGQGAGGYTF.

The chain joins TRBV5-1 to TRBJ1-5; possibly TRBD1 for D (5 bases). V was cut by 3 bases and J by 0 bases, with 22 bases left in between. The germline V gene encodes CDR1 SGHRS and CDR2 YFSETQ. CDR3 length: 19 residues. Here the CDR3 DNA reads TGCGCCAGCAGCTGGGGACGGAGGGGAGGAAGAAATAGCAATCAGCCCCAGCATTTT. Translating it yields CASSWGRRGGRNSNQPQHF.

The genes are TRBV5-4 and TRBJ2-1; TRBD2 matches at 12 bases. V lost 1 base, J lost 8 bases, and 10 bases stayed unmatched. The CDR3 loop spans 17 amino acids. Germline V gene lookup returns CDR1 SGHNT and CDR2 YYREEE (reference sequence). Written as DNA, the CDR3 is TGTGCCAGCAGCTTGCGGCTAGCGGGAGGGCCCAGGGATGAGCAGTTCTTC. Translation: CASSLRLAGGPRDEQFF.

The chain links TRBV5-1 to TRBJ2-5, with D unresolved. The CDR3 runs 16 residues. Germline CDR1 and CDR2: SGHRS and YFSETQ. The V gene lost 3 bases and the J gene lost 4 bases, with 19 bases spanning the gap. CDR3 DNA: TGCGCCAGCAGCTCCGCTACTACGCCTCGAGGAGAGACCCAGTACTTC. Protein product: CASSSATTPRGETQYF.

This clone occurred a few times. CDR3: CASSLQGTGEAFF. The CDR3 DNA follows: TGTGCCAGCAGCTTACAGGGTACGGGGGAAGCTTTCTTT. The V call is TRBV7-3, the J call TRBJ1-1; a weak D match, TRBD1 (5 bases). V was trimmed by 2 bases and J by 8 bases, leaving 12 bases between them. From germline, CDR1 is SGHTA and CDR2 FQGTGA. The CDR3 is made up of 13 amino acids. Full variable domain (missing parts from reference TRBV7-3 and TRBJ1-1): GAGVSQTPSNKVTEKGKYVELRCDPISGHTALYWYRQSLGQGPEFLIYFQGTGAADDSGLPNDRFFAVRPEGSVSTLKIQRTERGDSAVYLCASSLQGTGEAFFGQGTRLTVV.

Turning to this clone: This sequence is one base from a far larger clone and is likely a read error. This same CDR3 is encoded by further DNA sequences in the sample. This chain uses TRBV30 with TRBJ2-2; D not certain. The CDR3 sequence is 13 residues long. V gave up 3 bases and J gave up 5 bases, with 10 bases separating them. CDR1 and CDR2 from the germline V gene are GTSNPN and SVGIG (reference sequence). CDR3: CAWSVWGTGELFF. CDR3 bases: TGTGCCTGGAGCGTTTGGGGTACCGGGGAGCTGTTTTTT.

The rearrangement links TRBV30 to TRBJ1-2, with 7 bases lining up with TRBD1. The germline V gene encodes CDR1 GTSNPN and CDR2 SVGIG (reference sequence). The CDR3 is 14 residues long. V dropped 4 bases and J dropped 4; count of bases not matched to a gene: 9. The CDR3 bases are TGTGCCTGGAATAGACAGGGCCCTAGCTATGGCTACACCTTC. It is translated as CAWNRQGPSYGYTF.

V is TRBV4-1 and J is TRBJ2-2; 14 bases fit TRBD2. Germline V gene sequence: CDR1 MGHRA, CDR2 YSYEKL. The CDR3 has 17 residues. V dropped 5 bases and J dropped 5; count of bases not matched to a gene: 7. In DNA, the CDR3 is TGCGCCAGCAGCGAGGGACTAGCGGGAGTAAGGACCGGGGAGCTGTTTTTT. Its translation: CASSEGLAGVRTGELFF.

V gene TRBV11-2 combines with J gene TRBJ2-3; 7 nucleotides align to TRBD2. The CDR3 covers 16 residues. The germline V gene encodes CDR1 SGHAT and CDR2 FQNNGV. V was clipped by 0 bases and J by 2 bases; unmatched bases: 5. For the CDR3, the DNA is TGTGCCAGCAGCTTAGAGTTAGGGACTAACACAGATACGCAGTATTTT. Translating it yields CASSLELGTNTDTQYF.

Here the CDR3 reads CASSIQGPSETQYF. As DNA, the CDR3 is TGTGCCAGCAGCATACAGGGGCCGTCGGAGACCCAGTACTTC. This rearrangement joins TRBV7-6 to TRBJ2-5, with 7 bases fitting TRBD1. V trimming: 5 bases; J trimming: 5 bases; junction bases outside the gene matches: 8. The germline V gene encodes CDR1 SGHVS and CDR2 FNYEAQ. The CDR3 is 14 residues long.

As to this clone: This likely traces to a read error, being one base from a far larger clone. The rearrangement joins TRBV4-2 to TRBJ2-7, with D possibly called TRBD1 or TRBD2 (5 bases each). Germline V lookup: CDR1 LGHNA, CDR2 YNFKEQ. The CDR3 extends over 18 amino acids. CDR3 sequence: CAGSQGPPGTSISYEQYF. The CDR3 DNA sequence: TGTGCCGGCAGCCAAGGTCCCCCCGGGACCTCGATCTCCTACGAGCAGTACTTC.

With respect to this clone: A far bigger clonotype differs at one base, so this is likely a read error. This chain joins TRBV2 and TRBJ1-5; D is unresolved. The CDR3 has 15 residues. Trimming took 1 base from V and 0 from J, leaving 7 bases between them. Looked up from germline, CDR1 is SNHLY and CDR2 is FYNNEI. CDR3 coding DNA: TGTGCCAGCAGTGAAGGGGGATCTAGCAATCAGCCCCAGCATTTT. Residues: CASSEGGSSNQPQHF.

As regards this clone: Other DNA variants within this sample encode the same CDR3. The rearrangement links TRBV7-2 to TRBJ1-1, with TRBD1 as a possible D gene (6 bases). The V and J ends lost 5 bases and 1 base respectively, with 11 bases between them. The V gene's germline CDR1 is SGHTA and CDR2 FQGNSA. This CDR3 spans 14 amino acids. The CDR3 region has the DNA TGTGCCAGCAGCCCAGGGGCCGCGAACACTGAAGCTTTCTTT. Translating it yields CASSPGAANTEAFF.